Included here is one TCR beta chain sequence, with context. The junction departs from germline at one end; a sequencing error may be responsible. This sample was taken from a study of T cells in Graves' hyperthyroidism and ophthalmopathy. Each 10 ml fresh peripheral blood draw supplied the PBMCs. This CDR3 has 14 amino acids. The germline CDR1 and CDR2 sequences are MNHNS and SASEGT. Authors of the study amplified TCR beta CDR3 regions from RNA transcripts. RT-PCR in the first round (using the HTBI primer set) targeted the TCR CDR3. Each CDR3 protein is one row after TCRdb ran MiXCR on the multiplex PCR reads. The data hold almost 500,000 distinct CDR3 sequences, with approximately 22% observed a single time.

The source material was blood. This chain connects TRBV6-1 to TRBJ2-1, with D perhaps TRBD1 (6 bases). This receptor was taken from a woman in her sixties or seventies with Graves' ophthalmopathy. CDR3 bases: TGTGCCAGCAGGGAAGCAGGGGCAGGGAATGAGCAGTTCTTC. Translating gives CASREAGAGNEQFF.